The rows below give T cell receptor beta chains drawn from one sample of a study of CD4 and CD8 cells across lung adenocarcinoma regions. Using its own MiXCR run on the PCR reads, TCRdb lists one record per CDR3 protein. The sample contains fewer than 30,000 distinct CDR3 sequences, roughly half of which appear only once. What was sequenced was CD8+ T cells from the center of a lung tumor. Every receptor here comes from a male donor with lung adenocarcinoma. The CD4 and CD8 labels of this study may be unreliable. Both conserved end residues are part of each CDR3. D genes are given only for firm matches. Only some rows state a clone size, as once, few, many or a class for expanded clones.

V gene	D gene	J gene	clone size	CDR3 DNA	CDR3 protein
TRBV27	-	TRBJ2-3	-	TGTGCCAGCAGTTTACCAGGGGCAGGTACGCAGTATTTT	CASSLPGAGTQYF
TRBV11-3	TRBD1	TRBJ2-7	few	TGTGCCAGCAGCCCTGGGACAGGGGGTTCATACGAGCAGTACTTC	CASSPGTGGSYEQYF
TRBV6-1	-	TRBJ1-2	-	TGTGCCAGCAGTGATCAAGGGACGTCTTACTATGGCTACACCTTC	CASSDQGTSYYGYTF
TRBV27	-	TRBJ2-7	-	TGTGCCAGCAGTTTATCGGGGCTACTAGCCAAAGACACGCAGTACTTC	CASSLSGLLAKDTQYF
TRBV27	-	TRBJ2-1	-	TGTGCCAGCCGGGGGTGGGACGAGCAGTTCTTC	CASRGWDEQFF
TRBV12-3/TRBV12-4	-	TRBJ2-1	many	TGTGCCAGCAGTCAAAACACGGGGACAGAGCAGTTCTTC	CASSQNTGTEQFF
TRBV5-1	-	TRBJ2-7	-	TGCGCCAGCAGCTTGGATGGACAGTTTCACAATGAGCAGTACTTC	CASSLDGQFHNEQYF
TRBV5-1	TRBD1	TRBJ2-3	-	TGCGCCAGCAGCTGGGGACAGGGGAAGGCAGATACGCAGTATTTT	CASSWGQGKADTQYF
TRBV6-1	-	TRBJ2-3	-	TGTGCCAGCAGCCGCCAGCCTGTGAGCACAGATGAGCAGTATTTT	CASSRQPVSTDEQYF
TRBV25-1	TRBD2	TRBJ2-5	-	TGTGCCAGCAGCGGGAGGGGTGGGCAAGAGACCCAGTACTTC	CASSGRGGQETQYF
TRBV6-5	TRBD1	TRBJ1-5	many	TGTGCCAGCAGTAACAGGGGGGAAAATCAGCCCCAGCATTTT	CASSNRGENQPQHF
TRBV10-1	TRBD2	TRBJ2-5	-	TGCGCCAGCGCGGGGCGGGGGGCCGGGGACCAAGAGACGCAGTATTTC	CASAGRGAGDQETQYF
TRBV6-5	-	TRBJ2-3	many	TGTGCCAGCAGTTACTGGGGACACGGGCCCGCCACAGATACGCAGTATTTT	CASSYWGHGPATDTQYF
TRBV11-2	TRBD1	TRBJ2-5	few	TGTGCCAGCAGCTTAACAGGGGGCAAAATCGGGAGAGAGACCCAGTACTTC	CASSLTGGKIGRETQYF
TRBV25-1	TRBD2	TRBJ2-1	many	TGTGCCACCACTCCGAAGCGGGGCATCACATTGGGGGTGAATGAGCAGTTCTTC	CATTPKRGITLGVNEQFF
TRBV6-1	TRBD1	TRBJ2-3	-	TGTGCCAGCAGTGAAAGGGGGCTGAGTGACACAGATACGCAGTATTTT	CASSERGLSDTDTQYF
TRBV27	TRBD2	TRBJ2-5	-	TGTGCCAGCAGTTGGGGGACTAGCGGACAAGAGACCCAGTACTTC	CASSWGTSGQETQYF
TRBV10-1	-	TRBJ2-3	-	TGCGCCAGCAGTGGGGGGCCCGGAGGGGGACACACAGAGACCCAGTATTTT	CASSGGPGGGHTETQYF
TRBV7-9	-	TRBJ2-1	-	TGTGCCAGCAGCTTAGATCTAGTAAGCAATGAGCAGTTCTTC	CASSLDLVSNEQFF
TRBV6-1	TRBD1	TRBJ2-1	once	TGTGCCAGCAGAAGACAGGGTGGCTCCTACAATGAGCAGTTCTTC	CASRRQGGSYNEQFF
TRBV6-2/TRBV6-3	-	TRBJ2-5	-	TGTGCCAGCGGGGAGGGGGCGCGGGGAGAGACGCAGTACTTC	CASGEGARGETQYF
TRBV6-5	TRBD2	TRBJ2-3	medium-sized	TGTGCCAGCAGTCACTCTGATAGCGGGAGCTCAAATACGCAGTATTTT	CASSHSDSGSSNTQYF
TRBV27	-	TRBJ1-4	few	TGTGCCAGCAGTTTCATTGGGGCACCGGCAACTAATGAAAAACTGTTTTTT	CASSFIGAPATNEKLFF
TRBV4-2	-	TRBJ1-4	-	TGTGCCAGCAGCCAAGAGGGGGGTTATAATGAAAAACTGTTTTTT	CASSQEGGYNEKLFF
TRBV10-3	-	TRBJ2-3	-	TGTGCCGGGGGCATGGGGGGCAGCGACAAAGATACGCAGTATTTT	CAGGMGGSDKDTQYF
TRBV27	-	TRBJ2-2	many	TGTGCCAGCATGTTGAACACCGGGGAGCTGTTTTTT	CASMLNTGELFF
TRBV6-5	TRBD2	TRBJ2-2	-	TGTGCCAGCAGTTACGGGACTAGCGGGAAGGGGGAGCTGTTTTTT	CASSYGTSGKGELFF
TRBV6-5	TRBD2	TRBJ2-5	many	TGTGCCAGCAGTTTAACACTAGCGCCGCGGGAGACCCAGTACTTC	CASSLTLAPRETQYF
TRBV6-1	-	TRBJ2-5	-	TGTGCCTGCGGGGGTGAAGGGGGCCGTGACCAAGAGACGCAGTACTTC	CACGGEGGRDQETQYF
TRBV7-8	-	TRBJ2-1	-	TGTGCCAGCAGCTTAGGAGGGGCACTCGAGCAGTTCTTC	CASSLGGALEQFF
TRBV10-1	-	TRBJ1-2	many	TGCGCCAGCAGTCCACAGAAGGGGCTCGGGGGCTATGGCTACACCTTC	CASSPQKGLGGYGYTF
TRBV6-1	TRBD1	TRBJ1-6	few	TGTGCCAGCAGTGAAGCAGTACCCGGGACAGCTAATTCACCCCTCCACTTT	CASSEAVPGTANSPLHF
TRBV6-1	TRBD1	TRBJ2-1	few	TGTGCCAGCTCCTCCGGGACAGGGGTTTGGAATGAGCAGTTCTTC	CASSSGTGVWNEQFF
TRBV6-1	-	TRBJ1-3	few	TGTGCCAGCAGTGCGATAGGGCTCTCTGGAAACACCATATATTTT	CASSAIGLSGNTIYF
TRBV6-1	TRBD1	TRBJ2-5	-	TGTGCCAGCAGTGAGGGGCTAGGGGGCCGTGACCAAGAGACGCAGTACTTC	CASSEGLGGRDQETQYF
TRBV6-1	-	TRBJ1-3	many	TGTGCCAGCAGTGAGAGCTCTGGAAACACCATATATTTT	CASSESSGNTIYF
TRBV27	TRBD1	TRBJ2-4	medium-sized	TGTGCCAGCAGTCCCGGACAGGGTTTTGGCAAAAACATTCAGTACTTC	CASSPGQGFGKNIQYF
TRBV6-5	-	TRBJ2-3	-	TGTGCCAGCAGTTATACCGGGGGGACCGGGGGCGGTGGCACAGAGACCCAGTACTTT	CASSYTGGTGGGGTETQYF
TRBV6-1	TRBD2	TRBJ2-5	-	TGTGCGGGCAGCGGGGGCCGTGACCCAGAGACCCAGTACTTC	CAGSGGRDPETQYF
TRBV7-2	-	TRBJ2-6	-	TGTGCCAGCAGCTTAGGGGGCCTTGGGTTGCTAGCTTCTGGGGCCAACGTCCTGACTTTC	CASSLGGLGLLASGANVLTF
TRBV27	-	TRBJ1-6	-	TGTGCCAGCAGGGGGGGTGTTGGTTCACCCCTCCACTTT	CASRGGVGSPLHF
TRBV12-3/TRBV12-4	-	TRBJ2-3	-	TGTGCCAGCAGTTTATGGGGGGACGGAGAGACGCAGTATTTT	CASSLWGDGETQYF
TRBV7-9	-	TRBJ1-1	few	TGTGCCAGCAGCTTAGTTTCTGGGGGCATGAACACTGAAGCTTTCTTT	CASSLVSGGMNTEAFF
TRBV9	TRBD2	TRBJ2-1	many	TGTGCCAGCAGCCCATCCCTAGCTAGCGGTTATTTGAAGGGGTACAATGAGCAGTTCTTC	CASSPSLASGYLKGYNEQFF
TRBV6-1	-	TRBJ2-4	medium-sized	TGTGCCAGCAGGCCCCGGACAGTATCCAAAAACATTCAGTACTTC	CASRPRTVSKNIQYF
TRBV6-5	-	TRBJ1-6	few	TGTGCCAGCAGCCATAGACAGAACGATAATTCACCCCTCCACTTT	CASSHRQNDNSPLHF
TRBV6-1	TRBD1	TRBJ2-2	medium-sized	TGTGCCAGCGGGACAGGGCGCACCGGGGAGCTGTTTTTT	CASGTGRTGELFF
TRBV7-6	-	TRBJ2-1	-	TGTGCCAGCAGCTTAGACGGGGAGCTGAGCAATGAGCAGTTCTTC	CASSLDGELSNEQFF
TRBV11-2	-	TRBJ2-4	-	TGTGCCAGCAGCTTAAGATTAAACATTCAGTACTTC	CASSLRLNIQYF
TRBV11-2	-	TRBJ2-7	-	TGTGCCAGGGGGCGAGGGGGGTGGGGCACAGATACGCAGTACTTC	CARGRGGWGTDTQYF
TRBV6-1	TRBD2	TRBJ2-3	-	TGTGCCAGCAGCCCGGGACTAGGGATCCAAGAGACCCAGTTCTTT	CASSPGLGIQETQFF
TRBV6-1	-	TRBJ2-7	many	TGTGCCAGCAGCCAAGTCCCAAAGTCTGCCGAGCAGTACTTC	CASSQVPKSAEQYF
TRBV4-1	-	TRBJ2-1	-	TGCGCCAGCAGCCAGGGGGTCTACAATGAGCAGTTCTTC	CASSQGVYNEQFF
TRBV6-5	-	TRBJ1-1	many	TGTGCCAGCAGGGCAGGGACCCCGACTGAAGCTTTCTTT	CASRAGTPTEAFF
TRBV6-4	-	TRBJ2-7	-	TGTGCCAGCTCGCGCCCCGGACACCGTAGCCCAGATACGCAGTACTTC	CASSRPGHRSPDTQYF
TRBV4-1	-	TRBJ2-3	many	TGCGCCAGCAGCCAGGGACCCCGGGCTCCAGATACGCAGTATTTT	CASSQGPRAPDTQYF
TRBV6-2/TRBV6-3	-	TRBJ2-3	-	TGTGCCGGGGGGGTCGGGGGAGGGGGGGGAGAGACGCAGTATTTC	CAGGVGGGGGETQYF